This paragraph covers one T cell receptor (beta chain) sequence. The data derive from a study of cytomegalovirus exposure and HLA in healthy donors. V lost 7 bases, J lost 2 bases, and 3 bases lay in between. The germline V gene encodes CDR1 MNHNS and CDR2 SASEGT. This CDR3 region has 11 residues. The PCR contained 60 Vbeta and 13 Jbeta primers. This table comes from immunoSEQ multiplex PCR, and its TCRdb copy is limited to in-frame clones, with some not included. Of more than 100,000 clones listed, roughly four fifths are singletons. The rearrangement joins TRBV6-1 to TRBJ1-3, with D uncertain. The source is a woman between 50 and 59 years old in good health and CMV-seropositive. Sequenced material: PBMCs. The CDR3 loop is CASKPGNTIYF. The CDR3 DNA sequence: TGTGCCAGCAAGCCTGGAAACACCATATATTTT.